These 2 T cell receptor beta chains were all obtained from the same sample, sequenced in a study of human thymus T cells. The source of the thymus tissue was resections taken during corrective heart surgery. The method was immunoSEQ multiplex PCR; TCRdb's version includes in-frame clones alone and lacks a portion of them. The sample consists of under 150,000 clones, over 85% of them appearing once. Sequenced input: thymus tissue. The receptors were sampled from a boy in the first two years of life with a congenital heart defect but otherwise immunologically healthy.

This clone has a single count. CDR3 residues: CASSSVEKMNTEAFF. The CDR3 DNA reads as TGTGCCAGCAGCTCTGTAGAGAAAATGAACACTGAAGCTTTCTTT. The V call is TRBV5-4, the J call TRBJ1-1; D not certain. The V and J ends lost 3 bases and 0 bases respectively, with 12 bases between them. Germline values: CDR1 SGHNT, CDR2 YYREEE (reference sequence). The CDR3 contains 15 residues. Complete variable domain (other parts from reference TRBV5-4 and TRBJ1-1): ETGVTQSPTHLIKTRGQQVTLRCSSQSGHNTVSWYQQALGQGPQFIFQYYREEENGRGNFPPRFSGLQFPNYSSELNVNALELDDSALYLCASSSVEKMNTEAFFGQGTRLTVV.

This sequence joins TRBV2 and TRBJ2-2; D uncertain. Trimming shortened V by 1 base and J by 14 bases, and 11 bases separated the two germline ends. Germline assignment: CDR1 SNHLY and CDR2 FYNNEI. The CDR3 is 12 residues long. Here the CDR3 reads CASSEVGWALFF. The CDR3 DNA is TGTGCCAGCAGTGAAGTCGGGTGGGCCCTGTTTTTT.